This entry features one TCR beta chain sequence. This entry belongs to a study of blood T cell repertoires in COVID-19. Authors' analysis steps: Amplification with reference gene primers provided the estimates of nucleated cell counts. This table comes from immunoSEQ multiplex PCR, and its TCRdb copy is limited to in-frame clones, with some not included. For V, J and clone size, that table is used; D and trimming come from the DNA. The table records 150,000 or so clones, around 80% of them present only once. The source is an older woman who had recovered from COVID-19. Specimen: PBMCs or T cells enriched from blood (not recorded which).

The CDR3 DNA reads as TGCGCCAGCAGCAGACGGACAGGGATGAACACTGAAGCTTTCTTT. Translation: CASSRRTGMNTEAFF. This chain connects TRBV5-1 to TRBJ1-1, with 8 nucleotides matching TRBD1. Germline V gene lookup returns CDR1 SGHRS and CDR2 YFSETQ. J was trimmed by 0 bases and V by 4 bases; bases with no gene match: 5. CDR3 size: 15 residues.